The next 25 T cell receptor beta chains were all read from a single sample in a study of regulatory T cells in long-lasting Graves disease (dated by TCRdb to the early 2020s). Libraries were made using multiplex PCR. Sequencing was performed on an Illumina HiSeq 4000. To build TCR beta libraries, CDR3 regions were amplified by Arm-PCR using iRepertoire HTBI primers. TCRdb handled the public reads itself, with Q25 trimming in fastp and clone calling in MiXCR, and kept productive beta chains. Each CDR3 protein appears once, grouped with its most common genes and DNA. This sample holds approximately 400,000 distinct CDR3 sequences; less than 25% were observed only once. In total, the top ten clones hold under 25% of the sample. The sample's time point label is to be understood as: persistent/refractory GD, antithyroid drugs over 5 years with positive TRAb. RNA was extracted from PBMCs in TRIzol for both TCR sequencing and RNA sequencing.

The sample consisted of peripheral blood mononuclear cells (PBMCs), taken when the disease was refractory, from a patient treated with antithyroid drugs. The source of these receptors is a female donor with Graves disease.

This chain uses TRBV7-2 with TRBJ1-6, with D tentatively TRBD1 (6 bases). With 3 bases removed from V and 8 bases from J, the gap between germline ends came to 17 bases. CDR3 length: 16 residues. Looked up from germline, CDR1 is SGHTA and CDR2 is FQGNSA. The CDR3 sequence: CASSLGGARGDSPLHF. CDR3 in DNA: TGTGCCAGCAGCTTGGGGGGGGCGCGTGGGGATTCACCCCTCCACTTT. The full variable domain, completed using reference TRBV7-2 and TRBJ1-6, is GAGVSQSPSNKVTEKGKDVELRCDPISGHTALYWYRQSLGQGLEFLIYFQGNSAPDKSGLPSDRFSAERTGGSVSTLTIQRTQQEDSAVYLCASSLGGARGDSPLHFGNGTRLTVT.

Many counts were recorded for this clonotype. V gene TRBV9 combines with J gene TRBJ2-5, with D maybe TRBD2 (5 bases). Per the germline V gene, CDR1 is SGDLS and CDR2 is YYNGEE. The CDR3 covers 14 residues. Trimming stripped 2 bases from V and 5 bases from J, with 13 bases between. Here the CDR3 DNA reads TGTGCCAGCAGCGTCGAGGGATTCTGGGAGACCCAGTACTTC. Translation gives CASSVEGFWETQYF.

As DNA, the CDR3 is TGTGCCAGCAGCTTTAGGGTCTCTGGGGCCAACGTCCTGACTTTC. It encodes CASSFRVSGANVLTF. This chain joins TRBV7-9 and TRBJ2-6; no clear D. The germline V gene has CDR1 SEHNR and CDR2 FQNEAQ (reference sequence). This CDR3 has 15 residues. The ends were cut back, 3 bases at V and 0 bases at J, with 6 bases in the middle.

This clonotype was seen at least ten times. The chain is built from TRBV7-2 and TRBJ2-7; TRBD2 agrees at 10 bases. This CDR3 has 17 residues. CDR1 is SGHTA and CDR2 is FQGNSA in the germline V gene. The junction had 12 bases not matched to a gene; V was cut back by 3 bases and J by 4 bases. CDR3 DNA sequence: TGTGCCAGCAGCTTGGCTAGCGGGAGACCCAGTGTGTACGAGCAGTACTTC. Translated, it gives CASSLASGRPSVYEQYF. The variable domain in full, completed from reference TRBV7-2 and TRBJ2-7, reads GAGVSQSPSNKVTEKGKDVELRCDPISGHTALYWYRQSLGQGLEFLIYFQGNSAPDKSGLPSDRFSAERTGGSVSTLTIQRTQQEDSAVYLCASSLASGRPSVYEQYFGPGTRLTVT.

This clonotype was counted between two and nine times. CDR3 amino acids: CSARGGKAPNVLTF. The CDR3 DNA is TGCAGTGCTAGGGGGGGAAAGGCCCCCAACGTCCTGACTTTC. The chain joins TRBV20-1 to TRBJ2-6, with a tentative D call TRBD2 (6 bases). V dropped 3 bases and J dropped 8 bases, with 14 bases sitting between them. Germline values: CDR1 DFQATT, CDR2 SNEGSKA (reference sequence). The CDR3 extends over 14 amino acids.

This clonotype was detected a few times. The chain joins TRBV12-3 or TRBV12-4 to TRBJ2-1; tentative D call: TRBD2 (5 bases). The V end was cut by 5 bases, the J end by 10 bases, with 18 bases between. The CDR3 is made up of 14 amino acids. CDR3 loop: CASSLTRRSTEQFF. The DNA of the CDR3 is TGTGCCAGCAGTCTTACTAGAAGGTCAACCGAGCAGTTCTTC.

In its sample, this clonotype was seen many times. A read error may account for a junction end that differs from germline. The V gene is TRBV28, the J gene TRBJ2-7; D is perhaps TRBD2 (5 bases). The CDR3 spans 14 residues. CDR1 is MDHEN and CDR2 is SYDVKM in the germline V gene. Here the CDR3 DNA reads TGTGCCAGCACCAATCCTCCCGGGGTGTACGAGCAGTACTTT. The encoded protein is CASTNPPGVYEQYF.

In its sample, this clonotype was seen many times. V and J are TRBV7-2 and TRBJ2-5; 9 nucleotides agree with TRBD2. Germline V gene data show CDR1 as SGHTA and CDR2 as FQGNSA. The junction had 10 bases not matched to a gene; V was cut back by 6 bases and J by 2 bases. The CDR3 loop spans 16 amino acids. This chain's CDR3 is CASSTASGAGQETQYF. The CDR3 bases are TGTGCCAGCAGTACCGCTAGCGGGGCGGGGCAAGAGACCCAGTACTTC. The entire variable domain, with the rest obtained from reference TRBV7-2 and TRBJ2-5, is as follows: GAGVSQSPSNKVTEKGKDVELRCDPISGHTALYWYRQSLGQGLEFLIYFQGNSAPDKSGLPSDRFSAERTGGSVSTLTIQRTQQEDSAVYLCASSTASGAGQETQYFGPGTRLLVL.

This clonotype appeared a few times. V gene TRBV20-1 combines with J gene TRBJ2-5, with 11 positions matching TRBD2. CDR1 DFQATT and CDR2 SNEGSKA come from the germline V gene (reference sequence). With V trimmed by 3 bases and J by 4 bases, 10 bases remained unmatched. The CDR3 has 16 residues. CDR3 bases: TGCAGTGCTAGCTTCTTGGGTAGCGGGAGGGCAGAGACCCAGTACTTC. Translation: CSASFLGSGRAETQYF.

This clonotype has ten or more counts. This chain uses TRBV7-9 with TRBJ1-2, with D possibly TRBD1 on 6 matching bases. The V gene's germline CDR1 is SEHNR and CDR2 FQNEAQ (reference sequence). The CDR3 totals 18 residues. V lost 4 bases, J lost 4 bases, and 25 bases lay in between. The CDR3 loop is CASSSISLGNRDVYGYTF. The CDR3, as DNA: TGTGCCAGCAGCTCAATCAGCTTGGGGAACAGGGATGTCTATGGCTACACCTTC. The complete variable domain, with remaining parts taken from reference TRBV7-9 and TRBJ1-2, reads DTGVSQNPRHKITKRGQNVTFRCDPISEHNRLYWYRQTLGQGPEFLTYFQNEAQLEKSRLLSDRFSAERPKGSFSTLEIQRTEQGDSAMYLCASSSISLGNRDVYGYTFGSGTRLTVV.

CDR3 coding DNA: TGTGCCAGCGTTCCCGGTCCTTTACTAGCGGGAGAACCCTACCCAAGGGAGACCCAGTACTTC. As protein: CASVPGPLLAGEPYPRETQYF. The V gene is TRBV6-2 or TRBV6-3, the J gene TRBJ2-5, with 11 positions matching TRBD2. Trimming took 8 bases from V and 5 from J; bases not matched to a gene: 28. Germline V gene data show CDR1 as MNHEY and CDR2 as SVGEGT. CDR3 length: 21 residues.

The V and J genes are TRBV6-2 or TRBV6-3 and TRBJ1-2, with unresolved D. V was shortened by 0 bases and J by 8 bases, with 13 bases between the two germline ends. Germline V gives CDR1 MNHEY, CDR2 SVGEGT. This CDR3 is 14 amino acids long. CDR3 amino acids: CASSYSTQDLGYTF. Written as DNA, the CDR3 is TGTGCCAGCAGTTACTCGACACAAGACTTGGGCTACACCTTC.

This clonotype showed up many times. The V call is TRBV20-1, the J call TRBJ2-5; TRBD2 matches at 7 bases. Germline V gene data show CDR1 as DFQATT and CDR2 as SNEGSKA (reference sequence). This CDR3 region has 16 residues. Trimming took 0 bases from V and 5 from J; bases not matched to a gene: 12. The CDR3 bases are TGCAGTGCTAGAGATCGGATTATGGGGGGGAGGGAGACCCAGTACTTC. Its translation: CSARDRIMGGRETQYF.

V gene TRBV5-1 combines with J gene TRBJ2-7; 9 bases agree with TRBD2. Germline CDR1 SGHRS, CDR2 YFSETQ. The CDR3 is made up of 14 amino acids. Trimming cost V 1 base and J 6 bases; bases outside gene matches: 5. The CDR3 spells CASSLLAGAREQYF. The CDR3 nucleotides are TGCGCCAGCAGCTTGTTAGCGGGGGCCCGCGAGCAGTACTTC.

As regards this clonotype: This may arise from a read error, as a much more abundant clone is one base away. This chain connects TRBV6-9 to TRBJ2-7; 9 nucleotides align to TRBD1. This CDR3 is built from 16 residues. Germline V gene data show CDR1 as MNHGY and CDR2 as SVAAGI. The junction had 12 bases not matched to a gene; V was cut back by 3 bases and J by 6 bases. CDR3 protein: CASSYQARDRVGEQYF. As DNA, the CDR3 is TGTGCCAGCAGTTACCAAGCCCGGGACAGGGTCGGCGAGCAGTACTTC.

Points on this clonotype: This could be a read error, since a much larger clone is one nucleotide away. The J gene is TRBJ1-5, the V gene TRBV20-1; D uncertain. The DNA matches TRBJ2-3 better at its end, which makes the J call doubtful. CDR3 length equals 12 residues. The germline CDR1 and CDR2 sequences are DFQATT and SNEGSKA (reference sequence). In nucleotides, the CDR3 is TGCAGTGCTAGAGATGGGAATCAGCCCCAGTATTTT. The encoded protein is CSARDGNQPQYF.

This clonotype was counted between two and nine times. The genes are TRBV7-2 and TRBJ1-3; tentatively, D is TRBD1 (5 bases). This CDR3 is built from 20 residues. The V gene lost 2 bases and the J gene lost 5 bases, with 28 bases spanning the gap. CDR1 and CDR2 (germline): SGHTA, FQGNSA. The CDR3 region is CASSLPTLLQEGNVRNTIYF. The CDR3 region has the DNA TGTGCCAGCAGCTTACCGACTCTACTTCAAGAGGGGAACGTGAGAAACACCATATATTTT.

This clonotype showed up many times. This chain links TRBV30 with TRBJ1-2; weak D call: TRBD1 (6 bases). The CDR3 sequence is 13 residues long. The ends were cut back, 6 bases at V and 0 bases at J, with 11 bases in the middle. Germline CDR1 GTSNPN, CDR2 SVGIG (reference sequence). In DNA form, the CDR3 reads TGTGCCTGCCCGGACAGAACTAACTATGGCTACACCTTC. The encoded protein is CACPDRTNYGYTF.

This clonotype was seen many times. V and J are TRBV3-1 and TRBJ1-2; 7 nucleotides align to TRBD1. Germline V gives CDR1 LGHDT, CDR2 YNNKEL (reference sequence). V dropped 3 bases and J dropped 3; count of bases not matched to a gene: 4. CDR3 size: 14 residues. Here the CDR3 DNA reads TGTGCCAGCAGCCATGAGGGACAGTACTATGGCTACACCTTC. Translating it yields CASSHEGQYYGYTF.

This clonotype has ten or more counts. The chain joins TRBV7-2 to TRBJ2-5; D not resolved. Looked up from germline, CDR1 is SGHTA and CDR2 is FQGNSA. The CDR3 has 14 amino acids. Trimming took 2 bases from V and 5 from J, leaving 12 bases between them. CDR3 residues: CASSLTADRETQYF. The CDR3 DNA reads TGTGCCAGCAGCTTAACTGCAGATCGGGAGACCCAGTACTTC.

This clonotype was seen ten or more times. The genes are TRBV7-2 and TRBJ2-7; D may be TRBD1 (6 bases). The V gene lost 1 base and the J gene lost 3 bases, with 13 bases spanning the gap. The germline V gene encodes CDR1 SGHTA and CDR2 FQGNSA. The CDR3 totals 15 residues. The CDR3 spells CASSLDRAPVYEQYF. In DNA, the CDR3 is TGTGCCAGCAGCTTAGACAGGGCCCCTGTCTACGAGCAGTACTTC. Combining the CDR3 with reference TRBV7-2 and TRBJ2-7 gives the whole variable domain GAGVSQSPSNKVTEKGKDVELRCDPISGHTALYWYRQSLGQGLEFLIYFQGNSAPDKSGLPSDRFSAERTGGSVSTLTIQRTQQEDSAVYLCASSLDRAPVYEQYFGPGTRLTVT.

This clonotype has at least ten counts. This rearrangement joins TRBV6-2 or TRBV6-3 to TRBJ1-1, with TRBD1 matching 7 bases. The germline V gene encodes CDR1 MNHEY and CDR2 SVGEGT. The CDR3 has 18 residues. Trimming removed 0 bases from V and 0 bases from J; junction bases left unmatched: 10. CDR3 sequence: CASSYSQDREDLNTEAFF. The CDR3 DNA follows: TGTGCCAGCAGTTACTCGCAAGACAGGGAGGATCTGAACACTGAAGCTTTCTTT.

This chain uses TRBV5-6 with TRBJ1-3; D ambiguous. The germline V and J ends were trimmed by 2 bases and 4 bases, with 22 bases remaining between them. The CDR3 is 18 residues long. Germline V gene sequence: CDR1 SGHDT, CDR2 YYEEEE. In DNA form, the CDR3 reads TGTGCCAGCAGCTTTCGGTTGTTTCCAGACAATTCCGGAAACACCATATATTTT. Translated: CASSFRLFPDNSGNTIYF.

This clonotype was detected many times. The chain employs TRBV28 and TRBJ2-2; the match to TRBD2 covers 8 bases. The CDR3 totals 18 residues. Germline V lookup: CDR1 MDHEN, CDR2 SYDVKM. With V trimmed by 5 bases and J by 7 bases, 18 bases remained unmatched. CDR3 nucleotides: TGTGCCAGCAGTCTCCCAGCGGGACTAGTCCTAGGGGGCGGGGAGCTGTTTTTT. Translation gives CASSLPAGLVLGGGELFF.

This clonotype was seen ten or more times. J is TRBJ1-5 and V is TRBV3-1; 10 positions agree with TRBD1. This CDR3 region has 15 residues. Germline assignment: CDR1 LGHDT and CDR2 YNNKEL (reference sequence). The ends lost 4 bases at V and 7 bases at J; junction bases unmatched: 7. The CDR3 here is CASSPGTGAGQPQHF. The CDR3 DNA sequence: TGTGCCAGCAGCCCCGGGACAGGGGCAGGACAGCCCCAGCATTTT.